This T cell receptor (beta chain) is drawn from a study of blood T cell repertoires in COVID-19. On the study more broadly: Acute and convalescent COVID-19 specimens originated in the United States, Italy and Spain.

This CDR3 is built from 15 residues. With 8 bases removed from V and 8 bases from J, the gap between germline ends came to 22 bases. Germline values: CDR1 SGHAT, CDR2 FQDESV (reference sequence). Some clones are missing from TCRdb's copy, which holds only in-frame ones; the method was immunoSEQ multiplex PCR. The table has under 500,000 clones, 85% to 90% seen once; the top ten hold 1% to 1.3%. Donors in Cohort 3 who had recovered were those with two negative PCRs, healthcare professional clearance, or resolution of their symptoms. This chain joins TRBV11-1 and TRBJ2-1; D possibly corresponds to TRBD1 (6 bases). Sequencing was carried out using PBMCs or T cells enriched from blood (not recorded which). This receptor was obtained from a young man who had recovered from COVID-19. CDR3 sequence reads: CASAQGQSVVDEQFF. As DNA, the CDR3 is TGTGCCAGCGCCCAGGGGCAGAGCGTTGTGGATGAGCAGTTCTTC.